Below, 8 T cell receptor beta chains from the same sample are listed, as sequenced in a study of shared clonotypes between healthy human individuals. Profiling relied on immunoSEQ multiplex PCR, and the TCRdb table lists in-frame clones only, not all of them. The sample carries roughly 2.6 million clones, around 94% recorded once. The sequencing input was naive CD4+ T cells sorted from blood. Subset given: CD45RA+ positively selected. The receptors derive from a man aged 18 to 29 in good health.

The V and J genes are TRBV15 and TRBJ1-4, with D perhaps matching TRBD1 (5 bases). Trimming shortened V by 1 base and J by 7 bases, and 13 bases separated the two germline ends. Germline V gives CDR1 LNHNV, CDR2 YYDKDF (reference sequence). This CDR3 spans 15 amino acids. CDR3 nucleotides: TGTGCCACCAGCAGAGGGATTGGGCAGGGTGAAAAACTGTTTTTT. As protein: CATSRGIGQGEKLFF.

The CDR3 DNA reads TGTGCCAGCAGCCAAGTGGTGGGCAGGGCCTCCTACAATGAGCAGTTCTTC. Encoded protein: CASSQVVGRASYNEQFF. This rearrangement joins TRBV14 to TRBJ2-1; maybe TRBD1 (5 bases). This CDR3 has 17 residues. CDR1 is SGHDN and CDR2 is FVKESK in the germline V gene. V was pared by 1 base and J by 0 bases, with 13 bases between.

The CDR3 DNA reads TGTGCCAGCAGTGCTAACAGGGTGTCGCCCTACGAGCAGTACTTC. This encodes CASSANRVSPYEQYF. The V call is TRBV6-1, the J call TRBJ2-7; TRBD1 is a possible D gene (6 bases). Looked up from germline, CDR1 is MNHNS and CDR2 is SASEGT. Trimming removed 4 bases at V and 2 bases at J, with 15 bases between. CDR3 length: 15 residues.

Details on this clone: A read error may be the cause here, since a much bigger clone is one base away. In the same sample, other DNA sequences code for this CDR3. The chain joins TRBV18 to TRBJ2-3; D not certain. Germline V gene sequence: CDR1 KGHSH, CDR2 LQKENI. V was shortened by 3 bases and J by 1 base, with 2 bases between the two germline ends. The CDR3 totals 12 residues. The DNA of the CDR3 is TGTGCCAGCTCACCTGGCACAGATACGCAGTATTTT. Protein: CASSPGTDTQYF.

The chain recombines TRBV6-5 with TRBJ2-4; D gene uncertain. Germline CDR1 MNHEY, CDR2 SVGAGI. This CDR3 has 15 amino acids. V was clipped by 0 bases and J by 0 bases, with 6 bases between them. In DNA form, the CDR3 reads TGTGCCAGCAGTTACTCGAGTGTAGCCAAAAACATTCAGTACTTC. It specifies CASSYSSVAKNIQYF.

This sequence joins TRBV1 and TRBJ2-7; TRBD1, as called in the table, went unchecked against the DNA. TRBV1 is described as a pseudogene. The CDR3 is 16 residues long. In DNA, the CDR3 is TGCACCAGCAGCCAAGGTAAGGACAGGGAGTCCTACGAGCAGTACTTC. Its protein is CTSSQGKDRESYEQYF.

The chain couples TRBV7-9 to TRBJ2-5; D uncertain. Judging by the DNA end, TRBJ2-7 fits better; the J call may be wrong. Germline loops: CDR1 SEHNR, CDR2 FQNEAQ (reference sequence). The CDR3 contains 11 residues. The CDR3 DNA sequence: TGTGCCAGCAGTTTGGGGAACGAGCAGTACTTC. It is translated as CASSLGNEQYF.

The chain is built from TRBV4-2 and TRBJ1-6, with 7 bases aligning to TRBD1. The germline CDR1 and CDR2 sequences are LGHNA and YNFKEQ. The CDR3 has 17 residues. The ends lost 0 bases at V and 7 bases at J; junction bases unmatched: 9. The chain's CDR3 is CASSQDAGQGGNSPLHF. CDR3 sequence (DNA): TGTGCCAGCAGCCAAGACGCTGGGCAGGGGGGAAATTCACCCCTCCACTTT.